This T cell receptor (beta chain) appears in the sequencing data of a study of blood T cell repertoires in COVID-19. At the level of the study: PBMCs, B-cell-depleted T cells, or T cells provided the cDNA or gDNA that made up the material.

This CDR3 is built from 15 residues. As originally analysed: The assay estimated nucleated cells by amplifying reference gene primers. Libraries were prepared by immunoSEQ multiplex PCR; TCRdb keeps only in-frame clonotypes and omits some of them. V, J and clone size reflect that table, while D and trimming were determined from the DNA. The table shows some 94,000 clones, with about 83% occurring only once. The J gene is TRBJ2-7, the V gene TRBV1; the D call of TRBD2 is as the table states it, not checked on the DNA. TRBV1 is shown as a pseudogene. This sequence originates from a man in his 70s with active or convalescent COVID-19. Sequencing used peripheral blood. The CDR3 coding sequence is TGCACCAGCAGCCAAGATTCGGGATCTCACTACGAGCAGTACTTC. Amino acid sequence: CTSSQDSGSHYEQYF.